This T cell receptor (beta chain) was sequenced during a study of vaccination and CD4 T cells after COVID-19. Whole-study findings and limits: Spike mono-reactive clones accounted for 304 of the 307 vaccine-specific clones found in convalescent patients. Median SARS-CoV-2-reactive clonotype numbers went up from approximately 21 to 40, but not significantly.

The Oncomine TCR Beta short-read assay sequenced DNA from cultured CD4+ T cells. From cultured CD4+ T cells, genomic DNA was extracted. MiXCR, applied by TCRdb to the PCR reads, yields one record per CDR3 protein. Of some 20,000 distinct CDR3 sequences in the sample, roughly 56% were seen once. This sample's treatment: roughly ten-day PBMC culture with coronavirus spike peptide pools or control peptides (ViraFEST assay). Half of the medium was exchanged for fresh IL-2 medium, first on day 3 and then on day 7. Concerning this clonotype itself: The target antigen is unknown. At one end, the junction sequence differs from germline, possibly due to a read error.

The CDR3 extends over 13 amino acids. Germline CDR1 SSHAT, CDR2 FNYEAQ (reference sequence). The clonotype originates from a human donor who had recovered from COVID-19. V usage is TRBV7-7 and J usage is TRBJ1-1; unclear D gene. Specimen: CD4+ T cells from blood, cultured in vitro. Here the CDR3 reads CASSLALGSEAFF. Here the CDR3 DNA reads TGTGCTAGCAGCTTAGCTCTGGGCAGTGAAGCTTTCTTT.